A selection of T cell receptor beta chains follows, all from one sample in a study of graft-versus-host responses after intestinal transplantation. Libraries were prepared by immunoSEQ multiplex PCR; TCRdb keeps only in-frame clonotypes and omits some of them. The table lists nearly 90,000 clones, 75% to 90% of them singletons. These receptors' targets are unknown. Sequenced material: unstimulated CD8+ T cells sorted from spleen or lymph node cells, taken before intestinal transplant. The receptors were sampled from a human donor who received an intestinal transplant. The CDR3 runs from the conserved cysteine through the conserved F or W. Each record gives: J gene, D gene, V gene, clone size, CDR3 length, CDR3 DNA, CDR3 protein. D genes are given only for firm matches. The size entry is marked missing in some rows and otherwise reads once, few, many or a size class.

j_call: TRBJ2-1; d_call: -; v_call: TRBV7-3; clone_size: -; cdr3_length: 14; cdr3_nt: TGTGCCAGCAGCCCCTTCGGGGTTGACAATGAGCAGTTCTTC; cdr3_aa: CASSPFGVDNEQFF
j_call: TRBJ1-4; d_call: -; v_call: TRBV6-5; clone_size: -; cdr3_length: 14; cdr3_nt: TGTGCCAGCAGCCCCCCGGGGACTAATGAAAAACTGTTTTTT; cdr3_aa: CASSPPGTNEKLFF
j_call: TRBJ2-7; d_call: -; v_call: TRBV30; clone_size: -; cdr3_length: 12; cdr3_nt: TGTGCCTGGAGCGTAGGGCCCTATGAGCAGTACTTC; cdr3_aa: CAWSVGPYEQYF
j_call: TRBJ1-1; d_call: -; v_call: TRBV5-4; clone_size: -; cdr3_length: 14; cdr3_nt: TGTGCCAGCAGATATACCAGGGACGGTACTGAAGCTTTCTTT; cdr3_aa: CASRYTRDGTEAFF
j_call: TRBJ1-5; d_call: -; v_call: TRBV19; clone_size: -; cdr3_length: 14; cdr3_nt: TGTGCCAGTATAGATCCAGGGCCAAATCAGCCCCAGCATTTT; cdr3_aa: CASIDPGPNQPQHF
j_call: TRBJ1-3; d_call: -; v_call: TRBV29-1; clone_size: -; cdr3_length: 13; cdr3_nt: TGCAGCGTTGAACATAGCTCTGGAAACACCATATATTTT; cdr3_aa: CSVEHSSGNTIYF
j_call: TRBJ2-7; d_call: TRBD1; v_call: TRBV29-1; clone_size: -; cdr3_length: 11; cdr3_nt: TGCAGCCACGGGACAGTCTACGAGCAGTACTTC; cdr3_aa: CSHGTVYEQYF
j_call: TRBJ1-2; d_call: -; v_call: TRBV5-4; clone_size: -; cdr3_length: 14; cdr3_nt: TGTGCCAGCAGCTTGTACGAGGAGGACTATGGCTACACCTTC; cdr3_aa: CASSLYEEDYGYTF
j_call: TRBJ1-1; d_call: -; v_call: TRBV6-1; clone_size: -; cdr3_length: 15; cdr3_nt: TGTGCCAGCAGTGAAAAGACACACATGAACACTGAAGCTTTCTTT; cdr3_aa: CASSEKTHMNTEAFF
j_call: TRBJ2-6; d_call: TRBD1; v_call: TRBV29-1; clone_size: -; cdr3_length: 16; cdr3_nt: TGCAGCGTTGAGGGGGACAGGGAGGCTGGGGCCAACGTCCTGACTTTC; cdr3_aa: CSVEGDREAGANVLTF
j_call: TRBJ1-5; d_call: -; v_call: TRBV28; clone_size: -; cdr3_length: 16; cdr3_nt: TGTGCCAGCAGCTCAGGGTTCTTTTATAGCAATCAGCCCCAGCATTTT; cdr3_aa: CASSSGFFYSNQPQHF
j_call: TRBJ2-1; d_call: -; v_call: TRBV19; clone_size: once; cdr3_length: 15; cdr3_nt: TGTGCCAGTAGTATAGTAGTAGCGTCCTACAATGAGCAGTTCTTC; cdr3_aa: CASSIVVASYNEQFF
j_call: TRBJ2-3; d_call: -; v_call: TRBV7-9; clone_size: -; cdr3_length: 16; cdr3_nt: TGTGCCAGCAGCTTAGAGGGCAGGGAGAATTCAGATACGCAGTATTTT; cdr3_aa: CASSLEGRENSDTQYF
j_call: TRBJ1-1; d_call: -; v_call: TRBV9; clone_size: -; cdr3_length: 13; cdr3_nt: TGTGCCAGCAGCGTAGCTGGGCAGTCTGAAGCTTTCTTT; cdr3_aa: CASSVAGQSEAFF
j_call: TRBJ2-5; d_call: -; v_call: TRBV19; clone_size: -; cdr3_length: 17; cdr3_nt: TGTGCCAGTAGTATCGGGCAGGTCCCCTGGCTTCAAGAGACCCAGTACTTC; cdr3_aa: CASSIGQVPWLQETQYF
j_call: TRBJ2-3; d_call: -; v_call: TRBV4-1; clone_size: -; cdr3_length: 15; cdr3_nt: TGCGCCAGCAGCCTAAGGACAGCGGAGGGAGATACGCAGTATTTT; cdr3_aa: CASSLRTAEGDTQYF
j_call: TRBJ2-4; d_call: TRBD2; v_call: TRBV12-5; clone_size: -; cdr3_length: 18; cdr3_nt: TGTGCTAGTAGATCGGGACTAGCGGGGGGGCTAGCCAAAAACATTCAGTACTTC; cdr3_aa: CASRSGLAGGLAKNIQYF
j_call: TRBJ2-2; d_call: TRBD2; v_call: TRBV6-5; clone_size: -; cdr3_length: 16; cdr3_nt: TGTGCCAGCAGTTACTCTTTGACTAGCTCAATCGGGGAGCTGTTTTTT; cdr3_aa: CASSYSLTSSIGELFF
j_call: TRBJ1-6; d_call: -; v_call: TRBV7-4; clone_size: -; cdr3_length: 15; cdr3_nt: TGTGCCAGCAGCTCTCAAGGGCCGCCTAATTCACCCCTCCACTTT; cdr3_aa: CASSSQGPPNSPLHF
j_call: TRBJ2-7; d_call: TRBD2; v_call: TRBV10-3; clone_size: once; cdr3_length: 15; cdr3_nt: TGTGCCATCAGTGAGGTGGGGGGGGAAGCCTACGAGCAGTACTTC; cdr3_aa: CAISEVGGEAYEQYF
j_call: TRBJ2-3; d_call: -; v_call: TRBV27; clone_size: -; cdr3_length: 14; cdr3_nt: TGTGCCAGCAGTGGGGTGGGGCCGGGGGATACGCAGTATTTT; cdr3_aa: CASSGVGPGDTQYF
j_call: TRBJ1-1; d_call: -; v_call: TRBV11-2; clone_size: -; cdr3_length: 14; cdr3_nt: TGTGCCAGCAGCTTAGATGGGGTGAACACTGAAGCTTTCTTT; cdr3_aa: CASSLDGVNTEAFF
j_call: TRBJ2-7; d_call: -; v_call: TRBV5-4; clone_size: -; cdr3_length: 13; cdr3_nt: TGTGCCAGCAGCCCCGGGCCTACGTACGAGCAGTACTTC; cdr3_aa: CASSPGPTYEQYF
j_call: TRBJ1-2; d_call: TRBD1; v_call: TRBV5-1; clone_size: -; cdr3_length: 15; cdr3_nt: TGCGCCAGCAGTTCTTGGGTCACAGGGGGCTATGGCTACACCTTC; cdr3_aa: CASSSWVTGGYGYTF
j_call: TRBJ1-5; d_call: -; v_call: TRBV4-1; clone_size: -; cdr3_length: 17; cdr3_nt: TGCGCCAGCAGCCGAGAGATTGGACGGTTTAGCAATCAGCCCCAGCATTTT; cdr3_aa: CASSREIGRFSNQPQHF
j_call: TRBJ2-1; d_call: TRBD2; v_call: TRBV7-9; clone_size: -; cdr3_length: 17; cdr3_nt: TGTGCCAGCAGCTTAGCGCCGACTAGCGGGTCCTACAATGAGCAGTTCTTC; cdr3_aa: CASSLAPTSGSYNEQFF
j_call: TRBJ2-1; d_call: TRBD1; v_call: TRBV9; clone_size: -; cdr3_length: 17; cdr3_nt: TGTGCCAGCAGCGACAACCGGGACAGGGAACATGGGGATGAGCAGTTCTTC; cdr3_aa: CASSDNRDREHGDEQFF
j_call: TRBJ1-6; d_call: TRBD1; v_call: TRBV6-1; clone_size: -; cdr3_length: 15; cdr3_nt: TGTGCCAGCAGCCTTACAGGGGTAGGTCGTTCACCCCTCCACTTT; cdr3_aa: CASSLTGVGRSPLHF
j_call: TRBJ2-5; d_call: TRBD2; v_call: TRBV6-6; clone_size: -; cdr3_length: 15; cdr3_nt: TGTGCCAGCAGTTACGGACTAGCGGGAGAGGAGACCCAGTACTTC; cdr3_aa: CASSYGLAGEETQYF
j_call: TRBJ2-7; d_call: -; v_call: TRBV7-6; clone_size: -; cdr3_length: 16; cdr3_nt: TGTGCCAGCAGCTTAGGGGGGCTCCCTGTGTCAAGCGAGCAGTACTTC; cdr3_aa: CASSLGGLPVSSEQYF
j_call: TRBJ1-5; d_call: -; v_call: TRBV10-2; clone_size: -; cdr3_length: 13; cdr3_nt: TGCGCCAGCAGTGAGTCAGGCAATCAGCCCCAGCATTTT; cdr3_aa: CASSESGNQPQHF
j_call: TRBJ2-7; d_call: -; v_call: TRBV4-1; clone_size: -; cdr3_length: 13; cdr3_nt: TGCGCCAGCAGCCAAGTACCCCCAAACGAGCAGTACTTC; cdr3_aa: CASSQVPPNEQYF
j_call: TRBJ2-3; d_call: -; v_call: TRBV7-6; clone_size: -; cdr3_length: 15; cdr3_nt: TGTGCCAGCAACCCCTTGGCGGGGGCAACAGATACGCAGTATTTT; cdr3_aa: CASNPLAGATDTQYF